The 9 T cell receptor beta chains below were found in one sample sequenced in a study of identical twins. From the 5' RACE reads, TCRdb called clonotypes with MiXCR, one entry per CDR3 protein. The sample shows some 660,000 distinct CDR3 sequences, approximately 9% of them seen only once. This sample also appeared in a second study, on yellow fever vaccine responses in identical twins.

The sequenced sample was PBMCs. Receptors originate from a woman in her late teens or twenties in good health.

There are many counts of this clonotype. The chain recombines TRBV20-1 with TRBJ1-6; D is possibly TRBD1 (6 bases). The CDR3 is made up of 15 amino acids. Per the germline V gene, CDR1 is DFQATT and CDR2 is SNEGSKA (reference sequence). Between the trimmed V and J ends, which lost 3 bases and 7 bases, there was a span of 16 bases. The CDR3 nucleotides are TGCAGTGCTAGTTCGCCACAGGGCGAGAATTCACCCCTCCACTTT. It translates to CSASSPQGENSPLHF.

The chain couples TRBV2 to TRBJ2-3; D possibly uses TRBD1 or TRBD2 (5 bases each). This CDR3 region has 14 residues. Germline loops: CDR1 SNHLY, CDR2 FYNNEI. Deletions cut 6 bases from V and 4 bases from J, with 14 bases between. The CDR3 spells CASSYDQGPDTQYF. Written as DNA, the CDR3 is TGTGCCAGCAGCTACGACCAGGGACCAGATACGCAGTATTTT.

V is TRBV24-1 and J is TRBJ2-3; the D gene is possibly TRBD2 (5 bases). Germline values: CDR1 KGHDR, CDR2 SFDVKD. The CDR3 is 13 amino acids. Between the trimmed V and J ends, which lost 2 bases and 6 bases, there was a span of 8 bases. CDR3 protein: CATSDYRGDTQYF. The CDR3 DNA follows: TGTGCCACCAGTGATTACCGAGGGGATACGCAGTATTTT.

The chain is built from TRBV11-2 and TRBJ2-3, with a possible D match to TRBD2 (6 bases). Germline lookup yields CDR1 SGHAT and CDR2 FQNNGV. Trimming took 7 bases from V and 2 from J, leaving 19 bases between them. This CDR3 contains 16 residues. CDR3 nucleotides: TGTGCCAGCACCCTAGGCGGCGGGGCGAACACAGATACGCAGTATTTT. Its translation: CASTLGGGANTDTQYF.

This clonotype was seen many times. The chain combines TRBV28 with TRBJ2-7; 12 bases match TRBD2. V lost 5 bases, J lost 1 base, and 6 bases stayed unmatched. Germline V CDR1 and CDR2: MDHEN, SYDVKM. The CDR3 is 16 amino acids. The CDR3 sequence is CASSPGLAGASYEQYF. The CDR3 bases are TGTGCCAGCAGTCCGGGACTAGCGGGTGCTTCCTACGAGCAGTACTTC.

This clonotype has only a few counts. The chain has TRBV7-2 and TRBJ2-3; D uncertain. V was cut by 1 base and J by 4 bases, with 12 bases left in between. Germline lookup yields CDR1 SGHTA and CDR2 FQGNSA. The CDR3 spans 15 residues. CDR3 in DNA: TGTGCCAGCAGCTTAGTATGGTATCGGCCAGATACGCAGTATTTT. This sequence encodes CASSLVWYRPDTQYF.

The chain carries TRBV7-9 and TRBJ2-5, with a weak D call TRBD2 (7 bases). The length of the CDR3 is 15 residues. Trimming removed 5 bases from V and 4 bases from J, with 17 bases in between. The germline V gene has CDR1 SEHNR and CDR2 FQNEAQ (reference sequence). DNA for the CDR3: TGTGCCAGCAGCCCCTGGGGGCGGGAGCCAGAGACCCAGTACTTC. This sequence encodes CASSPWGREPETQYF. The complete variable domain, with remaining parts taken from reference TRBV7-9 and TRBJ2-5, reads DTGVSQNPRHKITKRGQNVTFRCDPISEHNRLYWYRQTLGQGPEFLTYFQNEAQLEKSRLLSDRFSAERPKGSFSTLEIQRTEQGDSAMYLCASSPWGREPETQYFGPGTRLLVL.

V usage is TRBV15 and J usage is TRBJ1-2, with D uncertain. V dropped 0 bases and J dropped 6 bases, with 17 bases sitting between them. Looked up from germline, CDR1 is LNHNV and CDR2 is YYDKDF (reference sequence). The CDR3 spans 16 residues. DNA of the CDR3: TGTGCCACCAGCAGAGATTGGCGCCTGTCCGGGAATGGCTACACCTTC. Its protein is CATSRDWRLSGNGYTF.

This clonotype was seen more than once but under ten times. The genes are TRBV6-2 or TRBV6-3 and TRBJ2-1, with D perhaps matching TRBD2 (7 bases). The CDR3 length is 13 residues. Germline V gene sequence: CDR1 MNHEY, CDR2 SVGEGT. Trimming removed 8 bases at V and 10 bases at J, with 18 bases between. The CDR3 region is CASYLGGAGEQFF. The CDR3 nucleotides read TGTGCCAGCTACCTGGGGGGGGCCGGCGAGCAGTTCTTC.